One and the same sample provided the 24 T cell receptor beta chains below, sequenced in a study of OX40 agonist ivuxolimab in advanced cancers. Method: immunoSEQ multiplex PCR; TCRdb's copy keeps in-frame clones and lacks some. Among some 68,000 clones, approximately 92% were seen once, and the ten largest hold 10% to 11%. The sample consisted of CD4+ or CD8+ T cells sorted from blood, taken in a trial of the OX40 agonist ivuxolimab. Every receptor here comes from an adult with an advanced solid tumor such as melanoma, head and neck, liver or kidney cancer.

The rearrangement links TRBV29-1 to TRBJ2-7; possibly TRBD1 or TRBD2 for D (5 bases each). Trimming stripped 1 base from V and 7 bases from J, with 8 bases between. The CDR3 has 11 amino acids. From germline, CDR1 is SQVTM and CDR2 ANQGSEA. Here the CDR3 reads CSVEGGYEQYF. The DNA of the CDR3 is TGCAGCGTTGAAGGGGGGTATGAGCAGTACTTC.

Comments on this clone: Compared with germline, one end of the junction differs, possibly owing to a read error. The CDR3 here is CASIRGGAGNTIYF. The CDR3 bases are TGTGCCAGCATCCGGGGGGGGGCTGGGAACACCATATATTTT. This chain connects TRBV28 to TRBJ1-3, with D tentatively TRBD1 (6 bases). The CDR3 is made up of 14 amino acids. The V gene's germline CDR1 is MDHEN and CDR2 SYDVKM. The variable domain in full, with the rest retrieved from reference TRBV28 and TRBJ1-3, is DVKVTQSSRYLVKRTGEKVFLECVQDMDHENMFWYRQDPGLGLRLIYFSYDVKMKEKGDIPEGYSVSREKKERFSLILESASTNQTSMYLCASIRGGAGNTIYFGEGSWLTVV.

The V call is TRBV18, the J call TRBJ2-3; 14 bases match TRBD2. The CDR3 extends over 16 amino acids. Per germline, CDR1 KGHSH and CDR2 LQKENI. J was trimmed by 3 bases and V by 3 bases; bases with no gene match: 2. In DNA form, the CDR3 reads TGTGCCAGCTCACCCGGGACTAGCGGGAGAACAGATACGCAGTATTTT. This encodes CASSPGTSGRTDTQYF.

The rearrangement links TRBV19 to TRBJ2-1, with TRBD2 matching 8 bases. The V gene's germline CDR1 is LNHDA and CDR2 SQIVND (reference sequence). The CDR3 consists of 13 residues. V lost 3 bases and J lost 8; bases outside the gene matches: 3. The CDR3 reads CASSIGRGDEQFF. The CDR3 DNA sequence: TGTGCCAGTAGTATCGGGAGGGGGGATGAGCAGTTCTTC.

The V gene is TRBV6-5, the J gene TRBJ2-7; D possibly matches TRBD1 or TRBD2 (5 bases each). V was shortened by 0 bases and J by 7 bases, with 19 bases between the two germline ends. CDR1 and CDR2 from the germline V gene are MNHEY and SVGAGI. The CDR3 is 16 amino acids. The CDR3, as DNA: TGTGCCAGCAGTTACTCCTATCTCGGGGCCACGGGTGAGCAGTACTTC. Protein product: CASSYSYLGATGEQYF.

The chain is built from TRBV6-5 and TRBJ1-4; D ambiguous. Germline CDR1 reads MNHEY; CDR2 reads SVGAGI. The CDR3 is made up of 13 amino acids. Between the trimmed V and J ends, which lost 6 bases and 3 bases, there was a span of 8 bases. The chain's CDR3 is CASRRSSNEKLFF. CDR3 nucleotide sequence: TGTGCCAGCAGGCGGTCATCTAATGAAAAACTGTTTTTT.

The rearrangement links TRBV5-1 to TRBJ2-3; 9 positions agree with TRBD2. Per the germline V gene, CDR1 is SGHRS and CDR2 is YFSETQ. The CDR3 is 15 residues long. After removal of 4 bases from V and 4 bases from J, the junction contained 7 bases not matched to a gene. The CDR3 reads CASSPLAGKADTQYF. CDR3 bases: TGCGCCAGCAGCCCGCTAGCGGGAAAGGCAGATACGCAGTATTTT.

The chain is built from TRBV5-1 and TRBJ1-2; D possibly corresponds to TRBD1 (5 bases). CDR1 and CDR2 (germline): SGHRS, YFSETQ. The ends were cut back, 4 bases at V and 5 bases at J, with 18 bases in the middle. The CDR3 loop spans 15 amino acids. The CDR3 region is CASSIRDHLFYGYTF. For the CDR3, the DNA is TGCGCCAGCAGCATCCGGGACCACCTTTTTTATGGCTACACCTTC.

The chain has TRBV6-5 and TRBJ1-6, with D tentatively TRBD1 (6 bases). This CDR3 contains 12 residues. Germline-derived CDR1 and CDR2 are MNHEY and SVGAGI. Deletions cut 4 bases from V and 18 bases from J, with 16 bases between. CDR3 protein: CASSSLTGPPHF. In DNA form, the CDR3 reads TGTGCCAGCAGTTCCCTGACAGGTCCGCCCCACTTT.

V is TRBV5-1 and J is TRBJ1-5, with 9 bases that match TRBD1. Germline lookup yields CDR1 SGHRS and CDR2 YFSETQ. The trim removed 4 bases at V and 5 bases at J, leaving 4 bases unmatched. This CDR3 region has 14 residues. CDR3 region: CASSTGGLDQPQHF. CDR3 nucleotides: TGCGCCAGCAGCACAGGGGGCTTGGATCAGCCCCAGCATTTT.

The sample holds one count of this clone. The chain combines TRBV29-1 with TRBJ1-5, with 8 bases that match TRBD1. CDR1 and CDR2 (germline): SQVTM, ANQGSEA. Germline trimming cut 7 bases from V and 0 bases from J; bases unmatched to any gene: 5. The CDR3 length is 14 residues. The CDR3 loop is CSAGTGYSNQPQHF. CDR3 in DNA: TGCAGCGCCGGGACAGGTTATAGCAATCAGCCCCAGCATTTT.

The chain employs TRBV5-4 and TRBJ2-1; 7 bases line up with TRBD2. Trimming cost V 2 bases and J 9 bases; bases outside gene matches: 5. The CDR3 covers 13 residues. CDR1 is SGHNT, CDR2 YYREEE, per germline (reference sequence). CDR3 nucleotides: TGTGCCAGCAGCTTAGGGACTAAGGGTGAGCAGTTCTTC. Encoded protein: CASSLGTKGEQFF.

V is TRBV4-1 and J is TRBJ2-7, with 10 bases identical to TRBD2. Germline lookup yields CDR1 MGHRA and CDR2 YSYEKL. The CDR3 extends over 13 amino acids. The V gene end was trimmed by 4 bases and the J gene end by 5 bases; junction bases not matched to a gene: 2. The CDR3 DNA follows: TGCGCCAGCAGCCGCCTAGCGGGAGACGAGCAGTACTTC. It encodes CASSRLAGDEQYF.

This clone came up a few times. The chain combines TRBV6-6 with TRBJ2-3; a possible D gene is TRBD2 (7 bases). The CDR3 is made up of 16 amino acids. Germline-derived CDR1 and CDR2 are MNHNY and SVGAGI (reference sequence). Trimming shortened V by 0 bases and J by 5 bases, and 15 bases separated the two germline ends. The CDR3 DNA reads TGTGCCAGCAGTTACTCTAGGGGGGGAATCGGAGATACGCAGTATTTT. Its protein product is CASSYSRGGIGDTQYF.

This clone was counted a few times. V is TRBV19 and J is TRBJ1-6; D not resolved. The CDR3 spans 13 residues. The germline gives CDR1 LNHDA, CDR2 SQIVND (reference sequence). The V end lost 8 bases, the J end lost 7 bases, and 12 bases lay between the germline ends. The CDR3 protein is CASGRGENSPLHF. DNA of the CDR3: TGTGCCAGTGGTCGGGGTGAGAATTCACCCCTCCACTTT. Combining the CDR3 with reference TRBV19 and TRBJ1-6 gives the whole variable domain DGGITQSPKYLFRKEGQNVTLSCEQNLNHDAMYWYRQDPGQGLRLIYYSQIVNDFQKGDIAEGYSVSREKKESFPLTVTSAQKNPTAFYLCASGRGENSPLHFGNGTRLTVT.

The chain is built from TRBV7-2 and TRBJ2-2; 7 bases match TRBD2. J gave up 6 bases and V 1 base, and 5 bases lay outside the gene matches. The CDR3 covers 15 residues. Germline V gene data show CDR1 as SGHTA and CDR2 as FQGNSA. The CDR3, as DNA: TGTGCCAGCAGCTTAGTGGCGGGGGTGGCCGGGGAGCTGTTTTTT. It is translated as CASSLVAGVAGELFF.

CDR3 protein: CASSLYRDRGPDTQYF. For the CDR3, the DNA is TGTGCCAGCAGCTTATACCGGGACAGGGGCCCAGATACGCAGTATTTT. V is TRBV5-6 and J is TRBJ2-3, with 10 bases fitting TRBD1. J gave up 4 bases and V 2 bases, and 7 bases lay outside the gene matches. The CDR3 spans 16 residues. The germline V gene has CDR1 SGHDT and CDR2 YYEEEE. The full variable domain, its missing parts supplied by reference TRBV5-6 and TRBJ2-3, is DAGVTQSPTHLIKTRGQQVTLRCSPKSGHDTVSWYQQALGQGPQFIFQYYEEEERQRGNFPDRFSGHQFPNYSSELNVNALLLGDSALYLCASSLYRDRGPDTQYFGPGTRLTVL.

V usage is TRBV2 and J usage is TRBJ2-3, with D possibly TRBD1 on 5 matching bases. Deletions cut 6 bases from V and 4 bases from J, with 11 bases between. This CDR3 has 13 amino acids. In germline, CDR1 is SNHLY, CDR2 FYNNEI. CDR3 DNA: TGTGCCAGCAGCCTGGAAGGGGCAGATACGCAGTATTTT. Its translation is CASSLEGADTQYF.

The CDR3 nucleotides read TGTGCCAGCAGTGAATATCGGGGCACGGTTAGAGCTTTCTTT. The encoded protein is CASSEYRGTVRAFF. The V and J genes are TRBV2 and TRBJ1-1, with D possibly being TRBD1 (5 bases). Trimming pared 2 bases from V and 10 bases from J, leaving 17 bases between. CDR1 and CDR2 (germline): SNHLY, FYNNEI. There are 14 residues in the CDR3.

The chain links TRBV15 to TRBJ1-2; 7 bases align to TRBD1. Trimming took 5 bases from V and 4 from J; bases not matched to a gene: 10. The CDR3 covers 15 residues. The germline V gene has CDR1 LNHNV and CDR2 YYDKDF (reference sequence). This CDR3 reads CATSLNVGGVYGYTF. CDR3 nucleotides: TGTGCCACCAGCTTAAACGTAGGGGGCGTCTATGGCTACACCTTC.

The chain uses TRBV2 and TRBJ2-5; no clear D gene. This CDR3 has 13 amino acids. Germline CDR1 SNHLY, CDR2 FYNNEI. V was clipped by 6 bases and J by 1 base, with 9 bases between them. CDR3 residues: CASREQLQETQYF. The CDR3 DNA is TGTGCCAGCAGGGAACAGCTCCAAGAGACCCAGTACTTC.

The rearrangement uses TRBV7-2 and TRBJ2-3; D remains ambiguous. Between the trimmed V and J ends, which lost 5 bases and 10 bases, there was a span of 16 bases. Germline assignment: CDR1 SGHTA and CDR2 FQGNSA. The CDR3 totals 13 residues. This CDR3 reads CASSLEWGSAQYF. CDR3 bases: TGTGCCAGCAGCCTAGAATGGGGTTCGGCGCAGTATTTT.

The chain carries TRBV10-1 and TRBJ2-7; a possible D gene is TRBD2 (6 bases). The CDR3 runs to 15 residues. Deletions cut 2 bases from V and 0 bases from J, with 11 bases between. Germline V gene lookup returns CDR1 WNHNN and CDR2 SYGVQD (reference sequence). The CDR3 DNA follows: TGCGCCAGCAGTGAGGGGGTAGCGGCCTCCTACGAGCAGTACTTC. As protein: CASSEGVAASYEQYF.

The CDR3 region is CASSIKGSGIQYF. The DNA for the CDR3 is TGTGCCAGTAGTATAAAGGGTAGCGGCATTCAGTACTTC. The gene calls are TRBV19 and TRBJ2-4, with D possibly being TRBD2 (6 bases). The CDR3 totals 13 residues. Trimming left V 2 bases short and J 9 bases short, with 11 bases between. The germline gives CDR1 LNHDA, CDR2 SQIVND (reference sequence).